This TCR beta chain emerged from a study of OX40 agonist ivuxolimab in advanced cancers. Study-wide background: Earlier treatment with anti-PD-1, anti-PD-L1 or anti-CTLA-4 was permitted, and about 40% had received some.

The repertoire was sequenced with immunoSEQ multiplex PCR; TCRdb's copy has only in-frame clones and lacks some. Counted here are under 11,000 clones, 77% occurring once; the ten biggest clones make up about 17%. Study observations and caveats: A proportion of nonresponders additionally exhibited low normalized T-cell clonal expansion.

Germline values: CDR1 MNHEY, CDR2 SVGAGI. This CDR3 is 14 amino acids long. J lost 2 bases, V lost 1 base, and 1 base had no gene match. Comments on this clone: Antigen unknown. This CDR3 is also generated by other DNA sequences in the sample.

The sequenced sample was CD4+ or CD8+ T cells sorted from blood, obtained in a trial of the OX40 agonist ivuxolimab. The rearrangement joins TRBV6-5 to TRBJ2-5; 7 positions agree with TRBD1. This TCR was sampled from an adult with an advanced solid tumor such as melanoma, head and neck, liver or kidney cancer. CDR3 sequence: CASSYLTGQETQYF. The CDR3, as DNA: TGTGCCAGCAGTTACTTGACAGGGCAAGAGACCCAGTACTTC.